The clone carrying this T cell receptor beta chain showed up many times. A much bigger clone sits one base away, suggesting this may be a read error. Time point: sample taken at primary tumor resection. Whole RNA from tumor, nontumor lung or frozen PBMC was sequenced unsorted. The cohort: 70 to 75 early-stage, untreated non-small cell lung cancer patients. This specimen belongs to a study of spatial heterogeneity in lung cancer. With 6 bases removed from V and 1 base from J, the gap between germline ends came to 3 bases. CDR1 and CDR2 from the germline V gene are SNHLY and FYNNEI. CDR3 length equals 12 residues. Every molecule of TCR cDNA had its own unique molecular identifier. TCRdb used MiXCR to reprocess the 5' RACE reads, holding one entry per CDR3 protein. In the table there are approximately 25,000 distinct CDR3 sequences, under 4% of which are singletons.

Source: PBMCs, taken at surgery. This receptor was obtained from a female donor with early-stage non-small cell lung cancer. The chain has TRBV2 and TRBJ2-2; D gene unclear. The CDR3 sequence: CASRQNTGELFF. The CDR3, as DNA: TGTGCCAGCAGACAGAACACCGGGGAGCTGTTTTTT.